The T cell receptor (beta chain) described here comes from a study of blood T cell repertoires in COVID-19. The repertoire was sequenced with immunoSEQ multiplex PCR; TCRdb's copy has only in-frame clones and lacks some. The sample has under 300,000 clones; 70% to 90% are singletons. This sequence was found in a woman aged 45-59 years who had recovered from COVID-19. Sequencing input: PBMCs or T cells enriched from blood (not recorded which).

The CDR3 region is CASSVTANYGYTF. The CDR3 coding sequence is TGTGCCAGCAGTGTAACAGCTAACTATGGCTACACCTTC. The chain joins TRBV2 to TRBJ1-2, with D unresolved. The CDR3 totals 13 residues. Per germline, CDR1 SNHLY and CDR2 FYNNEI. V lost 4 bases to trimming and J lost 0 bases, with 6 bases between them.